This T cell receptor (beta chain) was sequenced for a study of breast tumors, draining lymph nodes, adjacent tissues. General study results and limits: Tumor repertoires ranked between lymph nodes and nontumor tissue in diversity, with V and J gene preferences.

As to this clonotype: The antigen remains unidentified. The junction and the germline gene differ at one end; a read error may be behind it.

TCRdb independently ran MiXCR on the multiplex PCR reads; one entry per CDR3 protein. Of around 230,000 distinct CDR3 sequences listed, 34% are singletons. The CDR3 has 15 amino acids. The germline V gene has CDR1 SGHTA and CDR2 FQGNSA. The lymph nodes were axillary draining lymph nodes from breast cancer patients. The chain links TRBV7-2 to TRBJ1-2, with 9 bases identical to TRBD1. The source is a female donor with breast cancer. Some clones in this sample may be carry-over from other donors' samples. Specimen: axillary lymph node tissue. This CDR3 reads CASSLSPGQGGGYPF. CDR3 DNA sequence: TGTGCCAGCAGCTTATCTCCGGGACAGGGAGGCGGCTACCCCTTC.